This T cell receptor beta chain was documented in a study of T cell changes during pregnancy in multiple sclerosis. TCRdb keeps only in-frame clones here, not all; method: immunoSEQ multiplex PCR. The sample includes approximately 21,000 clones, roughly nine tenths seen only once; the top ten take around 21%. The CDR3 runs to 13 residues. Germline lookup yields CDR1 SGHRS and CDR2 YFSETQ. Trimming stripped 0 bases from V and 5 bases from J, with 8 bases between. The source was CD8+ T cells from peripheral blood mononuclear cells, collected after pregnancy. This clonotype originated in a female donor in good health, enrolled as a control in a pregnancy study. The V call is TRBV5-1, the J call TRBJ1-2, with D unclear. The DNA for the CDR3 is TGCGCCAGCAGCTTGGACCGAGGGTATGGCTACACCTTC. Protein sequence: CASSLDRGYGYTF.